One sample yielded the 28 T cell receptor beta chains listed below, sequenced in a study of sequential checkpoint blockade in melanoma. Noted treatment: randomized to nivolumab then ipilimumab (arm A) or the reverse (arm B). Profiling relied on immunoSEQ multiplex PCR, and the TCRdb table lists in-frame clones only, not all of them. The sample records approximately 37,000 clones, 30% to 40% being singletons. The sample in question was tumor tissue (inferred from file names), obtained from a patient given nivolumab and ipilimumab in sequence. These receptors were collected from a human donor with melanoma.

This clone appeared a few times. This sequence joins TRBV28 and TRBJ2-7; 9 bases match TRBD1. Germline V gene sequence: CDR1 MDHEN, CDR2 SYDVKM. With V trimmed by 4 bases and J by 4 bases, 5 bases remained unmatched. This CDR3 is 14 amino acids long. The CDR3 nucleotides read TGTGCCAGCAGTTCATCCGGGACAGGGTACGAGCAGTACTTC. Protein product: CASSSSGTGYEQYF.

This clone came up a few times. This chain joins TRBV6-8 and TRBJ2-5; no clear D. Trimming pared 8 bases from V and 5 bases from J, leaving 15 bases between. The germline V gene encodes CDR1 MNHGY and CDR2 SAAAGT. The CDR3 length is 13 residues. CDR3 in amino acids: CASYGLLNETQYF. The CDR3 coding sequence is TGTGCCAGCTATGGGCTTCTTAACGAGACCCAGTACTTC.

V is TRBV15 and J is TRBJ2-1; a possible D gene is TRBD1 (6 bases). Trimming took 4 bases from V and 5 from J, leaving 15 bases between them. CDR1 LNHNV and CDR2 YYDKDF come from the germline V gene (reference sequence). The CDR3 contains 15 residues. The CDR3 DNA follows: TGTGCCACCAGCATAAGTACAGGGTTGGACAATGAGCAGTTCTTC. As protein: CATSISTGLDNEQFF.

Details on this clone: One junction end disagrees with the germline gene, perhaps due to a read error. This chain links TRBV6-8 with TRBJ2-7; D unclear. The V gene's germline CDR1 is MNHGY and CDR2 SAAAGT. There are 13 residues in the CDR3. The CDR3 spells CAISVGQSYEQYF. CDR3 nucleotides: TGTGCCATCAGTGTAGGTCAGTCCTACGAGCAGTACTTC.

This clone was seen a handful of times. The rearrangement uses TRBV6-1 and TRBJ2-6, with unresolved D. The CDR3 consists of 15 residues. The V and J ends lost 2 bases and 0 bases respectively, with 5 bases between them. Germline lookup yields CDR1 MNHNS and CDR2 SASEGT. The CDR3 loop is CASSEQVSGANVLTF. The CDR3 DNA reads TGTGCCAGCAGTGAACAGGTCTCTGGGGCCAACGTCCTGACTTTC.

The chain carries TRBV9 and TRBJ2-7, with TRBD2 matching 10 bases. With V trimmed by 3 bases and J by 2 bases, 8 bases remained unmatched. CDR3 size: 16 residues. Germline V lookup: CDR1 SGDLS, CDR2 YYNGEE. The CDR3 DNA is TGTGCCAGCAGCGCCAGCGGGGGGGAATTGGCCTACGAGCAGTACTTC. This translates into CASSASGGELAYEQYF.

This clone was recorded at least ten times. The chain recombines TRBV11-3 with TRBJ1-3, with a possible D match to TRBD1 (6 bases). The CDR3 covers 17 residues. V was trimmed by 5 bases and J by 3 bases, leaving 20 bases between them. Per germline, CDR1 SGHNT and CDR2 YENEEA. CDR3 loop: CASSRRTQGMNGNTIYF. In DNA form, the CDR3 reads TGTGCCAGCAGCCGACGTACTCAGGGGATGAATGGAAACACCATATATTTT.

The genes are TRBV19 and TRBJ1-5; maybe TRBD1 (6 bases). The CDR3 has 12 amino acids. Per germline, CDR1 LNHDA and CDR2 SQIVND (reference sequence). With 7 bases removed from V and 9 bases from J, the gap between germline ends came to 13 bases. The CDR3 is CASTLGGGPQHF. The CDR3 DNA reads TGTGCCAGTACCTTAGGGGGGGGGCCCCAGCATTTT.

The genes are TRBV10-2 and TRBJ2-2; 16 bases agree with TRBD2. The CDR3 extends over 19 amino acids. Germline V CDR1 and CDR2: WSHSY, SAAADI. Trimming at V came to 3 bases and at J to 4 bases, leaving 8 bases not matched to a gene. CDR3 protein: CASSDETGTSGGATGELFF. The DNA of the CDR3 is TGCGCCAGCAGTGACGAAACCGGGACTAGCGGGGGGGCCACCGGGGAGCTGTTTTTT.

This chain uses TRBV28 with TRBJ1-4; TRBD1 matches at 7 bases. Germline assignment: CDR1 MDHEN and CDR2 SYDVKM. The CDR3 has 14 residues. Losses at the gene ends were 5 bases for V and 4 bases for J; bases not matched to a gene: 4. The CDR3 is CASSPGTVNEKLFF. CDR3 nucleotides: TGTGCCAGCAGTCCCGGGACAGTTAATGAAAAACTGTTTTTT.

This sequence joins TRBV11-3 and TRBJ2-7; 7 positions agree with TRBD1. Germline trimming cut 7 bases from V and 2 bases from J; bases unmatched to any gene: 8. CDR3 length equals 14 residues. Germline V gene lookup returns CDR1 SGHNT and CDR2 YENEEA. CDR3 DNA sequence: TGTGCCAGCACAACAGGGGCGCTAGCCTACGAGCAGTACTTC. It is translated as CASTTGALAYEQYF.

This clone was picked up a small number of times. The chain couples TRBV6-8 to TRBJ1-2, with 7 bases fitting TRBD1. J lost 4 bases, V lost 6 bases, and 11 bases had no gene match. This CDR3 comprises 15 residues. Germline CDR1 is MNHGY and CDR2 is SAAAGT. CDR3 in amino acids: CASSHRDSLFYGYTF. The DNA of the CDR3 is TGTGCCAGCAGCCACCGGGACAGCCTTTTCTATGGCTACACCTTC.

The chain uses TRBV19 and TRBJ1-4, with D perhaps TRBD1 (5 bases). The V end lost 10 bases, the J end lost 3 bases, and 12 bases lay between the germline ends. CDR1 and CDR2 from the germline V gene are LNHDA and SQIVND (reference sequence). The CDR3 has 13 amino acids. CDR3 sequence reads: CAISGGANEKLFF. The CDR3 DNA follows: TGTGCCATAAGCGGGGGGGCTAATGAAAAACTGTTTTTT.

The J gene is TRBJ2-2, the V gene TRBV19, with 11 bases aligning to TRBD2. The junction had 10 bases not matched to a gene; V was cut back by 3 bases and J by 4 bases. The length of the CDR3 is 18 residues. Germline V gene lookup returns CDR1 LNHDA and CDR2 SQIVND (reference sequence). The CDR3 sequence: CASSIGLAGGQGTGELFF. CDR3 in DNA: TGTGCCAGTAGTATCGGGCTAGCGGGAGGACAAGGCACCGGGGAGCTGTTTTTT. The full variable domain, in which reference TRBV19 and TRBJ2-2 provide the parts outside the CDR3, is DGGITQSPKYLFRKEGQNVTLSCEQNLNHDAMYWYRQDPGQGLRLIYYSQIVNDFQKGDIAEGYSVSREKKESFPLTVTSAQKNPTAFYLCASSIGLAGGQGTGELFFGEGSRLTVL.

The CDR3 DNA sequence: TGTGCCAGCAGGGTAGCGGGAGAGAATGAGCAGTTCTTC. As protein: CASRVAGENEQFF. The chain carries TRBV6-8 and TRBJ2-1; 9 bases fit TRBD2. Germline V gives CDR1 MNHGY, CDR2 SAAAGT. The CDR3 is 13 amino acids. The trim removed 6 bases at V and 7 bases at J, leaving 4 bases unmatched.

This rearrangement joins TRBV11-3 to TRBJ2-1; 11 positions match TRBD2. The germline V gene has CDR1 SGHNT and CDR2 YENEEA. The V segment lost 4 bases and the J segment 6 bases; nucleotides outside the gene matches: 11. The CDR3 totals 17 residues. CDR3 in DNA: TGTGCCAGCAGCTCCCTTGTCCATAGCGGGGGGGCCAATGAGCAGTTCTTC. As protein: CASSSLVHSGGANEQFF.

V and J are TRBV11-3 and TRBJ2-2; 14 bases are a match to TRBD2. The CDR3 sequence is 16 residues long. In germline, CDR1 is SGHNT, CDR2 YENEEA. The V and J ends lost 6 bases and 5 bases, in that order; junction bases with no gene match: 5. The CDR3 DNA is TGTGCCAGCAGACCTGGGACTAGCGGGGGAACCGGGGAGCTGTTTTTT. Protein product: CASRPGTSGGTGELFF.

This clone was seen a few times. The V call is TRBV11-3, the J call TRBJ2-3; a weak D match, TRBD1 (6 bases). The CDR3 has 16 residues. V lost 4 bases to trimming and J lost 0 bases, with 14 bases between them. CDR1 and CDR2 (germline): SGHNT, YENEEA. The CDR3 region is CASSSGHLPSTDTQYF. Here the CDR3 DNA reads TGTGCCAGCAGCTCGGGACATCTACCTAGCACAGATACGCAGTATTTT.

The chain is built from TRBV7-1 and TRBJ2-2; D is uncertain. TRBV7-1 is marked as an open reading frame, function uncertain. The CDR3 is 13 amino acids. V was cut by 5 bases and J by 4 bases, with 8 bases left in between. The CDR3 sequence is CASSPTSTGELFF. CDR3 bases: TGTGCCAGCAGCCCAACAAGCACCGGGGAGCTGTTTTTT.

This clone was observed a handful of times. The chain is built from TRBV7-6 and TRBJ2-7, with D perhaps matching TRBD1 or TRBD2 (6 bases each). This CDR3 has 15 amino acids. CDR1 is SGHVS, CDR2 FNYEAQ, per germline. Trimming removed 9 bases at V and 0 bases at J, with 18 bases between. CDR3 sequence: CASQGGTTSSYEQYF. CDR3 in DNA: TGTGCCAGTCAGGGCGGGACAACGAGCTCCTACGAGCAGTACTTC. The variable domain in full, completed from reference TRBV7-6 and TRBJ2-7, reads GAGVSQSPRYKVTKRGQDVALRCDPISGHVSLYWYRQALGQGPEFLTYFNYEAQQDKSGLPNDRFSAERPEGSISTLTIQRTEQRDSAMYRCASQGGTTSSYEQYFGPGTRLTVT.

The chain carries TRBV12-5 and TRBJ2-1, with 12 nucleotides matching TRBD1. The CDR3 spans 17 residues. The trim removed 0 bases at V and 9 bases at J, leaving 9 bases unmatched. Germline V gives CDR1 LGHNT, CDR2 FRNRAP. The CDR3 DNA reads TGTGCTAGTGGTTTGGTATCCTTTGGGACAGGGGGCGGTGAGCAGTTCTTC. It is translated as CASGLVSFGTGGGEQFF.

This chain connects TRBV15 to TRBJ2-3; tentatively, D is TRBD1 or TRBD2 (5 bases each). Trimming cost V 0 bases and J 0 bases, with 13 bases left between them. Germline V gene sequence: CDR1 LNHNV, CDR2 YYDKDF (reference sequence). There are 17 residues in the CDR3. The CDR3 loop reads CATSREGVTHSTDTQYF. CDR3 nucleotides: TGTGCCACCAGCAGAGAGGGGGTCACTCACAGCACAGATACGCAGTATTTT.

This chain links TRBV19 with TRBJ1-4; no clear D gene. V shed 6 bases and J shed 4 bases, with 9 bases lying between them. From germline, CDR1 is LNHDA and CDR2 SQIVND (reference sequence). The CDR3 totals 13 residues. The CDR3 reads CASRVGVNEKLFF. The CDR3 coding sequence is TGTGCCAGTAGGGTTGGAGTTAATGAAAAACTGTTTTTT.

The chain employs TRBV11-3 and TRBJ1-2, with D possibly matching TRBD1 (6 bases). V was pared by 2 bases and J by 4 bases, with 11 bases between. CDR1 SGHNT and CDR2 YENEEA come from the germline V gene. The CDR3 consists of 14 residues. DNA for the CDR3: TGTGCCAGCAGCTTACAACAGGGTTTCTATGGCTACACCTTC. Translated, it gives CASSLQQGFYGYTF. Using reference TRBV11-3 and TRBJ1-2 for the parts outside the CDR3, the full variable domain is EAGVVQSPRYKIIEKKQPVAFWCNPISGHNTLYWYLQNLGQGPELLIRYENEEAVDDSQLPKDRFSAERLKGVDSTLKIQPAELGDSAVYLCASSLQQGFYGYTFGSGTRLTVV.

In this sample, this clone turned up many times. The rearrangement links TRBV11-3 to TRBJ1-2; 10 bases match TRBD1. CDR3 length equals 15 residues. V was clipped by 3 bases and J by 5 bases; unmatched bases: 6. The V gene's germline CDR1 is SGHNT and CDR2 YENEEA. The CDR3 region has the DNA TGTGCCAGCAGCTTGGAGGTGGGACAGGGGTATGGCTACACCTTC. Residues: CASSLEVGQGYGYTF.

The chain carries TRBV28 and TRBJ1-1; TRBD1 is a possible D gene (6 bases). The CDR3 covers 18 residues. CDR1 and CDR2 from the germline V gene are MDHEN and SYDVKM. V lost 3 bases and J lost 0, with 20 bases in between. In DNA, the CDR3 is TGTGCCAGCAGTTTGGGCAGGGGAGGGGGGAAAATGAACACTGAAGCTTTCTTT. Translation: CASSLGRGGGKMNTEAFF.

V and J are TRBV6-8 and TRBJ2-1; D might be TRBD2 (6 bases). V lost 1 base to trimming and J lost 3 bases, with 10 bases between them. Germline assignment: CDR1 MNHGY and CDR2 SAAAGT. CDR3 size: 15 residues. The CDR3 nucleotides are TGTGCCAGCAGTTACTTAGCGGCCCGCTACAATGAGCAGTTCTTC. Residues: CASSYLAARYNEQFF.

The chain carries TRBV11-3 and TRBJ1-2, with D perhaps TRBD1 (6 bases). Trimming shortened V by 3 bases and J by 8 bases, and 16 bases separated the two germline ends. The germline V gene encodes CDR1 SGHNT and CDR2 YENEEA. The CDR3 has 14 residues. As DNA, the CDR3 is TGTGCCAGCAGCTTGGGGTGGGGGCAGGAAGGCTACACCTTC. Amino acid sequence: CASSLGWGQEGYTF.